This TCR beta chain was documented in a study of CD8+ T cells in alopecia areata. Study as a whole: People stayed on tofacitinib for 6 to 18 months, then stopped the drug for 6 months. Study-level findings and limits: Possibly because of HLA-related factors, TCR sharing was less clear across patients than in mice.

Trimming pared 4 bases from V and 0 bases from J, leaving 11 bases between. This CDR3 spans 15 amino acids. The germline gives CDR1 SGHRS, CDR2 YFSETQ. Investigators isolated RNA and reverse transcribed it into cDNA to act as the sequencing template. Some clones are missing from TCRdb's copy, which holds only in-frame ones; the method was immunoSEQ multiplex PCR. The repertoire has about 130,000 clones, around 60% of them found once; the top ten carry 5% to 7%. Notes on this clone: What it binds is not known. This same CDR3 is encoded by further DNA sequences in the sample.

Material: CD4+ T cells sorted from blood, obtained at week 0. The receptor's source is a human donor with alopecia areata. The J gene is TRBJ2-1, the V gene TRBV5-1, with D possibly being TRBD2 (5 bases). In DNA form, the CDR3 reads TGCGCCAGCAGCAGCAGCGGAGGCTCCTACAATGAGCAGTTCTTC. This encodes CASSSSGGSYNEQFF.